This TCR beta chain was documented in a study of T cells after yellow fever vaccination. Notes on the study in general: Abundant clonotypes from the bulk population could contaminate FACS-sorted repertoires.

This clonotype was picked up many times. Its antigen remains unknown. V was shortened by 1 base and J by 3 bases, with 12 bases between the two germline ends. This CDR3 contains 15 residues. From germline, CDR1 is SGHRS and CDR2 YFSETQ. UMIs and a universal primer site were added when TCR cDNA was made by 5'RACE template switching. MiXCR was run by TCRdb on the 5' RACE reads, yielding one entry per CDR3 protein. This table holds around 340,000 distinct CDR3 sequences, roughly 9.4% found once. The sequence came from a man aged 18 to 30 who received the YFV17D yellow fever vaccine. Material: PBMCs, obtained on the day of the first yellow fever vaccination. The V gene is TRBV5-1, the J gene TRBJ2-3, with D perhaps being TRBD1 or TRBD2 (5 bases each). CDR3 sequence reads: CASSLSGRTTDTQYF. CDR3 DNA sequence: TGCGCCAGCAGCTTGTCGGGACGGACGACAGATACGCAGTATTTT.